These T cell receptor beta chains were read from a single sample in a study of early T cells in non-severe SARS-CoV-2 infection. TCRdb recomputed calls from the 5' RACE reads with MiXCR, one row per CDR3 protein. The sample holds about 80,000 distinct CDR3 sequences, roughly 13% seen once. The sequenced sample consisted of whole blood. All receptors come from an adult who was a healthcare worker with PCR-confirmed SARS-CoV-2 infection or an uninfected control (not recorded which). The CDR3 runs from the conserved cysteine through the conserved F or W. The D gene is left open where the match is weak. Size is stated for part of the rows, as once, few or many counts, or as a class when the clone is expanded.

clone size: many; J gene: TRBJ2-3; V gene: TRBV20-1; D gene: TRBD2; CDR3 DNA: TGCAGTGCTACCCTCAGACTAGCGGGTACAGATACGCAGTATTTT; CDR3 protein: CSATLRLAGTDTQYF
clone size: few; J gene: TRBJ1-2; V gene: TRBV7-2; D gene: TRBD1; CDR3 DNA: TGTGCCAGCAGCCCCTTTTTAGGGACAGGGGGCGACGGCTACACCTTC; CDR3 protein: CASSPFLGTGGDGYTF
clone size: -; J gene: TRBJ1-6; V gene: TRBV7-2; D gene: -; CDR3 DNA: TGTGCCAGCAGCTTAATAGGGGGATCCTATAATTCACCCCTCCACTTT; CDR3 protein: CASSLIGGSYNSPLHF
clone size: many; J gene: TRBJ1-1; V gene: TRBV7-2; D gene: -; CDR3 DNA: TGTGCCAGCAGCCCCTGGGTCGGGTCGTACACTGAAGCTTTCTTT; CDR3 protein: CASSPWVGSYTEAFF
clone size: -; J gene: TRBJ1-2; V gene: TRBV2; D gene: -; CDR3 DNA: TGTGCCAGCAGGCAACGAGGAGGGGCCTGCTACTTC; CDR3 protein: CASRQRGGACYF
clone size: -; J gene: TRBJ2-1; V gene: TRBV11-2; D gene: -; CDR3 DNA: TGTGCCAGCAGCTTAGAGGCGGGGACGTTCTTC; CDR3 protein: CASSLEAGTFF
clone size: -; J gene: TRBJ1-5; V gene: TRBV11-2; D gene: TRBD1; CDR3 DNA: TGTGCCAGCAGCTGGGACGGGACAGACTATCAGCCCCAGCATTTT; CDR3 protein: CASSWDGTDYQPQHF
clone size: few; J gene: TRBJ2-1; V gene: TRBV10-1; D gene: TRBD2; CDR3 DNA: TGCGCCAGCAGTGAGTTTACTAGCGGGAGTACAAATGAGCAGTTCTTC; CDR3 protein: CASSEFTSGSTNEQFF
clone size: many; J gene: TRBJ1-6; V gene: TRBV6-1; D gene: -; CDR3 DNA: TGTGCCAGCAGTGAAGTTCAAGGCAGTCGATCACCCCTCCACTTT; CDR3 protein: CASSEVQGSRSPLHF
clone size: once; J gene: TRBJ2-7; V gene: TRBV5-6; D gene: -; CDR3 DNA: TGTGCCAGCAGCTTGGACGCGAGCACCTACGTGGAGCAGTACTTC; CDR3 protein: CASSLDASTYVEQYF
clone size: -; J gene: TRBJ1-4; V gene: TRBV5-1; D gene: -; CDR3 DNA: TGCGCCAGCAGTGGGGAGGACGTGAGTGAAAAACTGTTTTTT; CDR3 protein: CASSGEDVSEKLFF
clone size: many; J gene: TRBJ2-5; V gene: TRBV9; D gene: TRBD1; CDR3 DNA: TGTGCCAGCAGCCCCCGGACAGGGGGTGAAGAGACCCAGTACTTC; CDR3 protein: CASSPRTGGEETQYF
clone size: -; J gene: TRBJ2-5; V gene: TRBV10-3; D gene: -; CDR3 DNA: TGTGCCATCAGTGAGTCGGGCAGGCAAGAGACCCAGTACTTC; CDR3 protein: CAISESGRQETQYF
clone size: few; J gene: TRBJ1-4; V gene: TRBV11-2; D gene: -; CDR3 DNA: TGTGCCAGCAGCTTAGTGCCCGAAGAAGAAAAACTGTTTTTT; CDR3 protein: CASSLVPEEEKLFF
clone size: many; J gene: TRBJ2-5; V gene: TRBV25-1; D gene: -; CDR3 DNA: TGTGCCAGCAAGGACACGAACCAAGAGACCCAGTACTTC; CDR3 protein: CASKDTNQETQYF
clone size: many; J gene: TRBJ1-5; V gene: TRBV19; D gene: -; CDR3 DNA: TGTGCCAGTAGTATTTTAAGGACAGTCAATCAGCCCCAGCATTTT; CDR3 protein: CASSILRTVNQPQHF
clone size: few; J gene: TRBJ1-2; V gene: TRBV28; D gene: -; CDR3 DNA: TGTGCCAGCAAGGGACCGCGACGCACCTTC; CDR3 protein: CASKGPRRTF
clone size: many; J gene: TRBJ1-4; V gene: TRBV12-2; D gene: -; CDR3 DNA: TGTGCAAGTCGCTTAGACCGGCAGGGGAATTCGGAACTGTTTTTT; CDR3 protein: CASRLDRQGNSELFF
clone size: -; J gene: TRBJ2-7; V gene: TRBV6-5; D gene: -; CDR3 DNA: TGTGCCAGCAGCGCGAGGACCACCTCCGAGCAGTACTTC; CDR3 protein: CASSARTTSEQYF
clone size: many; J gene: TRBJ2-7; V gene: TRBV28; D gene: -; CDR3 DNA: TGTGCCAGCAGTTTATCGCCTAACTCCTACGAGCAGTACTTC; CDR3 protein: CASSLSPNSYEQYF
clone size: few; J gene: TRBJ2-3; V gene: TRBV7-9; D gene: -; CDR3 DNA: TGTGCCAGCAGCTTACGGCGGGATAGCACAGATACGCAGTATTTT; CDR3 protein: CASSLRRDSTDTQYF
clone size: few; J gene: TRBJ1-1; V gene: TRBV6-1; D gene: -; CDR3 DNA: TGTGCCAGCAGTGAAGTAGGGTTGACTGAAGCTTTCTTT; CDR3 protein: CASSEVGLTEAFF
clone size: many; J gene: TRBJ1-2; V gene: TRBV29-1; D gene: -; CDR3 DNA: TGCAGCGTTGAACTTGGCTACACCTTC; CDR3 protein: CSVELGYTF
clone size: many; J gene: TRBJ1-3; V gene: TRBV10-3; D gene: -; CDR3 DNA: TGTGCCACCCGTATAGACGGGTACTCTGAAAACACCATATATTTT; CDR3 protein: CATRIDGYSENTIYF
clone size: -; J gene: TRBJ1-1; V gene: TRBV19; D gene: -; CDR3 DNA: TGTGCTTCAACCGGGCAGGTTGAAGCTTTCTTT; CDR3 protein: CASTGQVEAFF
clone size: many; J gene: TRBJ2-3; V gene: TRBV20-1; D gene: -; CDR3 DNA: TGCAGTGCATGGCACCTGTTCACAGATACGCAGTATTTT; CDR3 protein: CSAWHLFTDTQYF
clone size: -; J gene: TRBJ2-7; V gene: TRBV6-6; D gene: -; CDR3 DNA: TGTGCCAGCAGTTACTCGGACGGAACCTACGAGCAGTACTTC; CDR3 protein: CASSYSDGTYEQYF
clone size: -; J gene: TRBJ2-1; V gene: TRBV12-3/TRBV12-4; D gene: TRBD2; CDR3 DNA: TGTGCCAGCAGTTTCCAGCGGGAGTACAATGAGCAGTTCTTC; CDR3 protein: CASSFQREYNEQFF
clone size: few; J gene: TRBJ1-3; V gene: TRBV7-2; D gene: -; CDR3 DNA: TGTGCCAGCAGCTTAGGAGGATCTGGAAACACCATATATTTT; CDR3 protein: CASSLGGSGNTIYF
clone size: few; J gene: TRBJ2-2; V gene: TRBV29-1; D gene: -; CDR3 DNA: TGCAGCGTTGAATTGGCACTAACCGGGGAGCTGTTTTTT; CDR3 protein: CSVELALTGELFF
clone size: many; J gene: TRBJ1-1; V gene: TRBV18; D gene: TRBD1; CDR3 DNA: TGTGCCAGCTCACCGGGACAGGGGAGACTCATGAGCACTGAAGCTTTCTTT; CDR3 protein: CASSPGQGRLMSTEAFF
clone size: many; J gene: TRBJ1-3; V gene: TRBV28; D gene: -; CDR3 DNA: TGTGCCAGCAGTGAAACACGCTCTGGAAACACCATATATTTT; CDR3 protein: CASSETRSGNTIYF
clone size: many; J gene: TRBJ2-5; V gene: TRBV12-3/TRBV12-4; D gene: -; CDR3 DNA: TGTGCCAGCAGGATGCAGGCCCAAGAGACCCAGTACTTC; CDR3 protein: CASRMQAQETQYF
clone size: many; J gene: TRBJ1-2; V gene: TRBV7-2; D gene: -; CDR3 DNA: TGTGCCAGCAGCCCCGAGGCCAACTATGGCTACACCTTC; CDR3 protein: CASSPEANYGYTF
clone size: few; J gene: TRBJ2-7; V gene: TRBV20-1; D gene: -; CDR3 DNA: TGCAGTGCTCAAGGAGCGGGACAATCCTGGGAGCAGTACTTC; CDR3 protein: CSAQGAGQSWEQYF
clone size: -; J gene: TRBJ1-2; V gene: TRBV20-1; D gene: -; CDR3 DNA: TGCAGTGCTGTGGAGGGGGTGTCCTATGGCTACACCTTC; CDR3 protein: CSAVEGVSYGYTF
clone size: -; J gene: TRBJ2-2; V gene: TRBV29-1; D gene: -; CDR3 DNA: TGCAGCGTTCTAGAGCTTCCCGGGGAGCTGTTTTTT; CDR3 protein: CSVLELPGELFF
clone size: -; J gene: TRBJ2-1; V gene: TRBV10-3; D gene: -; CDR3 DNA: TGTGCCATCAGTGAAGAGAATGAGCAGTTCTTC; CDR3 protein: CAISEENEQFF
clone size: -; J gene: TRBJ1-2; V gene: TRBV12-3/TRBV12-4; D gene: -; CDR3 DNA: TGTGCCAGCAGTTTCCGGCGGAACTATGGCTACACCTTC; CDR3 protein: CASSFRRNYGYTF
clone size: -; J gene: TRBJ2-1; V gene: TRBV3-1; D gene: TRBD1; CDR3 DNA: TGTGCCAGCAGCCAAGAATACCCCCGGGACAGGGAATACAATGAGCAGTTCTTC; CDR3 protein: CASSQEYPRDREYNEQFF
clone size: many; J gene: TRBJ1-2; V gene: TRBV29-1; D gene: -; CDR3 DNA: TGCAGCTTCTGGACCCTCGGAGGCTACACCTTC; CDR3 protein: CSFWTLGGYTF
clone size: few; J gene: TRBJ2-7; V gene: TRBV7-2; D gene: -; CDR3 DNA: TGTGCCAGCAGCTTATGGGGACAAGCCTACGAGCAGTACTTC; CDR3 protein: CASSLWGQAYEQYF
clone size: few; J gene: TRBJ2-1; V gene: TRBV6-2/TRBV6-3; D gene: -; CDR3 DNA: TGTGCCAGCAGTGTATTGATTACCAGCAATGAGCAGTTCTTC; CDR3 protein: CASSVLITSNEQFF
clone size: few; J gene: TRBJ2-1; V gene: TRBV18; D gene: -; CDR3 DNA: TGTGCCAGCTCACCCCGGGCCTGGGATGAGCAGTTCTTC; CDR3 protein: CASSPRAWDEQFF
clone size: -; J gene: TRBJ1-1; V gene: TRBV6-2/TRBV6-3; D gene: -; CDR3 DNA: TGTGCCAGCATCTTAGGGGCGGGAACTGAAGCTTTCTTT; CDR3 protein: CASILGAGTEAFF
clone size: few; J gene: TRBJ2-5; V gene: TRBV29-1; D gene: -; CDR3 DNA: TGCAGCGTCCCGGGGTCTTTAGGAGAGACCCAGTACTTC; CDR3 protein: CSVPGSLGETQYF